This passage covers 29 T cell receptor beta chains from one sample sequenced in a study of control samples from healthy donors and cancer patients. The protocol was immunoSEQ multiplex PCR, while the TCRdb copy is restricted to in-frame clones and leaves out a portion. This table has about 140,000 clones, about 90% appearing once. Sequenced input: blood. These receptors were collected from a man younger than 35 in good health.

Here the CDR3 reads CASSLGDGETQYF. DNA for the CDR3: TGTGCCAGCAGTTTGGGGGACGGAGAGACCCAGTACTTC. The chain employs TRBV27 and TRBJ2-5, with D perhaps given as TRBD1 or TRBD2 (5 bases each). The CDR3 is 13 residues long. Trimming left V 3 bases short and J 4 bases short, with 9 bases between. The germline CDR1 and CDR2 sequences are MNHEY and SMNVEV (reference sequence).

The J gene is TRBJ1-4, the V gene TRBV11-2, with unresolved D. Germline CDR1 and CDR2: SGHAT and FQNNGV. The CDR3 loop spans 16 amino acids. V lost 5 bases and J lost 4, with 17 bases in between. In DNA form, the CDR3 reads TGTGCCAGCAGCGCCCGACTCGACGGCCATAATGAAAAACTGTTTTTT. The encoded protein is CASSARLDGHNEKLFF.

The chain has TRBV5-7 and TRBJ2-7; 7 nucleotides agree with TRBD2. TRBV5-7 is identified as an open reading frame with a role that is uncertain. V was pared by 4 bases and J by 7 bases, with 20 bases of the junction left unmatched. This CDR3 contains 17 residues. CDR3 in amino acids: CASSRDWMGRELVEQYF. In DNA form, the CDR3 reads TGTGCCAGCAGCCGGGACTGGATGGGGAGGGAGCTGGTTGAGCAGTACTTC.

This clone appeared a single time. The V gene is TRBV2, the J gene TRBJ2-1; 11 bases are shared with TRBD1. V lost 8 bases and J lost 4; bases outside the gene matches: 1. Germline-derived CDR1 and CDR2 are SNHLY and FYNNEI. The CDR3 covers 13 residues. CDR3 nucleotides: TGTGCCAGCGGGACAGGGGGTTACAATGAGCAGTTCTTC. The encoded protein is CASGTGGYNEQFF.

For the CDR3, the DNA is TGTGCCAGCAACGAGAGGGGTGGCTACACCTTC. Translation gives CASNERGGYTF. The rearrangement uses TRBV12-3 or TRBV12-4 and TRBJ1-2, with a weak D call TRBD1 (5 bases). The CDR3 extends over 11 amino acids. V lost 7 bases to trimming and J lost 7 bases, with 10 bases between them.

V usage is TRBV2 and J usage is TRBJ1-2; D is possibly TRBD1 (6 bases). V gave up 4 bases and J gave up 4 bases, with 10 bases separating them. The CDR3 runs to 13 residues. Germline V CDR1 and CDR2: SNHLY, FYNNEI. The CDR3 nucleotides are TGTGCCAGCAGTGGGACAGAAGCCTATGGCTACACCTTC. The encoded protein is CASSGTEAYGYTF.

The chain has TRBV7-2 and TRBJ1-1, with D unresolved. Germline CDR1 and CDR2: SGHTA and FQGNSA. The V and J ends lost 1 base and 5 bases respectively, with 5 bases between them. CDR3 size: 12 residues. CDR3 region: CASSLVLTEAFF. In DNA, the CDR3 is TGTGCCAGCAGCTTAGTATTAACTGAAGCTTTCTTT.

This clone was counted once. The genes are TRBV4-2 and TRBJ2-1, with TRBD2 matching 9 bases. V gave up 0 bases and J gave up 4 bases; unmatched junction bases: 7. The CDR3 runs to 17 residues. Looked up from germline, CDR1 is LGHNA and CDR2 is YNFKEQ. The chain's CDR3 is CASSQDQRLAAYNEQFF. CDR3 bases: TGTGCCAGCAGCCAAGATCAGCGACTAGCGGCTTACAATGAGCAGTTCTTC.

V gene TRBV5-4 combines with J gene TRBJ1-2; no definite D call. This CDR3 comprises 14 residues. CDR1 is SGHNT, CDR2 YYREEE, per germline (reference sequence). Trimming left V 1 base short and J 7 bases short, with 14 bases between. CDR3 sequence (DNA): TGTGCCAGCAGCTTGTCGTGGGAGGGTTTTGGCTACACCTTC. It encodes CASSLSWEGFGYTF.

The chain has TRBV9 and TRBJ2-7; TRBD2 is a possible D gene (6 bases). The V end was cut by 3 bases, the J end by 6 bases, with 22 bases between. The CDR3 is 16 residues long. Per the germline V gene, CDR1 is SGDLS and CDR2 is YYNGEE. CDR3 region: CASSEHGTPAWGEQYF. DNA for the CDR3: TGTGCCAGCAGCGAACACGGGACTCCGGCCTGGGGCGAGCAGTACTTC.

V gene TRBV29-1 combines with J gene TRBJ1-4, with D possibly being TRBD1 (5 bases). The CDR3 length is 16 residues. CDR1 SQVTM and CDR2 ANQGSEA come from the germline V gene. Trimming took 3 bases from V and 5 from J, leaving 19 bases between them. The CDR3 protein is CSVDGIEGRMNEKLFF. For the CDR3, the DNA is TGCAGCGTTGATGGCATTGAGGGACGGATGAATGAAAAACTGTTTTTT. The full variable domain, its missing parts supplied by reference TRBV29-1 and TRBJ1-4, is SAVISQKPSRDICQRGTSLTIQCQVDSQVTMMFWYRQQPGQSLTLIATANQGSEATYESGFVIDKFPISRPNLTFSTLTVSNMSPEDSSIYLCSVDGIEGRMNEKLFFGSGTQLSVL.

DNA of the CDR3: TGTGCCAGCAGCTTAGAACGGCTGAACACTGAAGCTTTCTTT. Translating gives CASSLERLNTEAFF. The chain has TRBV11-2 and TRBJ1-1; D not certain. V shed 0 bases and J shed 0 bases, with 5 bases lying between them. From germline, CDR1 is SGHAT and CDR2 FQNNGV. The CDR3 loop spans 14 amino acids.

The J gene is TRBJ2-7, the V gene TRBV7-9; tentatively, D is TRBD1 (6 bases). Germline loops: CDR1 SEHNR, CDR2 FQNEAQ (reference sequence). The V gene lost 5 bases and the J gene lost 6 bases, with 20 bases spanning the gap. The CDR3 loop spans 15 amino acids. The CDR3, as DNA: TGTGCCAGCAGCCCTTCAGGGACACCGAGGGGCGAGCAGTACTTC. Protein product: CASSPSGTPRGEQYF.

This clone came up a few times. This chain links TRBV19 with TRBJ1-3, with unresolved D. The CDR3 covers 12 residues. V was cut by 6 bases and J by 0 bases, with 3 bases left in between. CDR1 and CDR2 from the germline V gene are LNHDA and SQIVND (reference sequence). The CDR3 region is CASRGSGNTIYF. CDR3 sequence (DNA): TGTGCCAGTAGGGGCTCTGGAAACACCATATATTTT.

A remark on this clone: One end of the junction does not line up with germline, which may come from a read error. The chain couples TRBV3-1 (or the pseudogene TRBV3-2) to TRBJ2-7, with D perhaps TRBD2 (7 bases). There are 15 residues in the CDR3. Germline CDR1 LGHDT, CDR2 YNNKEL (reference sequence). The CDR3 DNA reads as TGTGCCAGCAGTCAAGGGCGGGGGCGCTTTGGAGAGCAGTACTTC. It encodes CASSQGRGRFGEQYF.

This clone was detected only once. The rearrangement joins TRBV10-3 to TRBJ2-5; D is perhaps TRBD2 (5 bases). CDR1 and CDR2 from the germline V gene are ENHRY and SYGVKD. There are 13 residues in the CDR3. Trimming pared 3 bases from V and 5 bases from J, leaving 10 bases between. The CDR3 here is CAISDGRGETQYF. In DNA, the CDR3 is TGTGCCATCAGTGATGGACGAGGGGAGACCCAGTACTTC.

The chain links TRBV4-1 to TRBJ1-6; D is uncertain. Trimming left V 1 base short and J 10 bases short, with 14 bases between. CDR1 is MGHRA and CDR2 is YSYEKL in the germline V gene. This CDR3 has 15 amino acids. The CDR3: CASSQGKGVESPLHF. The CDR3 region has the DNA TGCGCCAGCAGCCAAGGGAAGGGAGTCGAATCACCCCTCCACTTT.

The chain employs TRBV7-9 and TRBJ2-5; TRBD2 matches 7 bases. The germline CDR1 and CDR2 sequences are SEHNR and FQNEAQ (reference sequence). This CDR3 comprises 15 residues. Germline trimming cut 5 bases from V and 5 bases from J; bases unmatched to any gene: 11. The CDR3 DNA reads TGTGCCAGCAGCCCATACCGGGAGGTCGGGGAGACCCAGTACTTC. The encoded protein is CASSPYREVGETQYF.

The chain has TRBV3-1 (or the pseudogene TRBV3-2) and TRBJ1-6; D ambiguous. The germline V gene encodes CDR1 LGHDT and CDR2 YNNKEL (reference sequence). The CDR3 is 14 residues long. V was pared by 3 bases and J by 5 bases, with 8 bases between. The CDR3 DNA is TGTGCCAGCAGCCACGGAAGGGATAATTCACCCCTCCACTTT. It codes for CASSHGRDNSPLHF.

The count of this clone is one. This chain links TRBV4-2 with TRBJ1-5; no clear D. Germline-derived CDR1 and CDR2 are LGHNA and YNFKEQ. V was shortened by 1 base and J by 0 bases, with 4 bases between the two germline ends. CDR3 length: 14 residues. The CDR3 region is CASSQGLSNQPQHF. In DNA form, the CDR3 reads TGTGCCAGCAGCCAAGGGCTTAGCAATCAGCCCCAGCATTTT.

The gene calls are TRBV2 and TRBJ2-5, with D possibly TRBD2 on 5 matching bases. The CDR3 is 9 residues long. In germline, CDR1 is SNHLY, CDR2 FYNNEI. V was clipped by 11 bases and J by 5 bases, with 6 bases between them. The CDR3 DNA follows: TGTGCCGGCGGGGAGACCCAGTACTTC. It translates to CAGGETQYF.

This chain links TRBV19 with TRBJ1-5; no definite D call. Trimming took 2 bases from V and 5 from J, leaving 13 bases between them. Germline V gene lookup returns CDR1 LNHDA and CDR2 SQIVND (reference sequence). The CDR3 is 15 residues long. CDR3 residues: CASSITPISDQPQHF. DNA of the CDR3: TGTGCCAGTAGTATAACCCCAATCTCGGATCAGCCCCAGCATTTT.

This clone was detected a few times. The chain has TRBV7-2 and TRBJ1-2; TRBD1 is a possible D gene (6 bases). The ends were cut back, 5 bases at V and 8 bases at J, with 18 bases in the middle. Germline V gives CDR1 SGHTA, CDR2 FQGNSA. The CDR3 has 14 amino acids. DNA for the CDR3: TGTGCCAGCAGCATACAAACAGGGACGGACGGCTACACCTTC. Protein product: CASSIQTGTDGYTF.

Points on this clone: A read error may produce the germline difference seen at one junction end. The rearrangement links TRBV5-6 to TRBJ1-2; 9 nucleotides agree with TRBD1. Germline V lookup: CDR1 SGHDT, CDR2 YYEEEE. This CDR3 spans 15 amino acids. CDR3 nucleotides: TGTGCCAGCGGCTTAAAGGGACAGGGAGGCTATGGCTACACCTTC. This translates into CASGLKGQGGYGYTF.

The gene calls are TRBV12-3 or TRBV12-4 and TRBJ1-1; the D gene is possibly TRBD1 (6 bases). The V gene lost 4 bases and the J gene lost 4 bases, with 10 bases spanning the gap. This CDR3 is built from 13 residues. In DNA form, the CDR3 reads TGTGCCAGCAGTTCCGACAGGTTCACTGAAGCTTTCTTT. Protein product: CASSSDRFTEAFF.

The rearrangement uses TRBV7-2 and TRBJ2-7; 11 bases line up with TRBD1. After removal of 4 bases from V and 6 bases from J, the junction contained 5 bases not matched to a gene. The CDR3 is made up of 14 amino acids. CDR1 is SGHTA, CDR2 FQGNSA, per germline. This CDR3 is CASSSWTGGSEQYF. DNA of the CDR3: TGTGCCAGCAGCTCCTGGACAGGGGGCTCCGAGCAGTACTTC.

The rearrangement joins TRBV27 to TRBJ2-1; D gene unclear. The CDR3 contains 14 residues. V was clipped by 4 bases and J by 5 bases, with 12 bases between them. The germline CDR1 and CDR2 sequences are MNHEY and SMNVEV (reference sequence). The CDR3 nucleotides read TGTGCCAGCAGTTCACCAGACTGGAACAATGAGCAGTTCTTC. Encoded protein: CASSSPDWNNEQFF.

The CDR3: CASSEWPSGGDDNEQFF. The CDR3 DNA is TGCGCCAGCAGTGAGTGGCCTAGCGGGGGGGACGACAATGAGCAGTTCTTC. V and J are TRBV10-1 and TRBJ2-1, with 12 positions matching TRBD2. The length of the CDR3 is 17 residues. Germline assignment: CDR1 WNHNN and CDR2 SYGVQD (reference sequence). The ends lost 1 base at V and 5 bases at J; junction bases unmatched: 6.

The chain joins TRBV3-1 (or the pseudogene TRBV3-2) to TRBJ1-2; the D is unclear. This CDR3 is built from 14 residues. CDR1 is LGHDT, CDR2 YNNKEL, per germline (reference sequence). Trimming pared 0 bases from V and 0 bases from J, leaving 5 bases between. CDR3 bases: TGTGCCAGCAGCCAAGAAAGCCCTAACTATGGCTACACCTTC. It encodes CASSQESPNYGYTF.